A single sample gave rise to the 24 T cell receptor beta chains below, sequenced in a study of blood T cell repertoires in COVID-19. This table comes from immunoSEQ multiplex PCR, and its TCRdb copy is limited to in-frame clones, with some not included. The table includes approximately 300,000 clones, more than 80% detected once. Specimen: peripheral blood. The receptors shown here come from a woman aged 50 to 65 with COVID-19, enrolled during active disease.

The chain is built from TRBV9 and TRBJ2-5; D might be TRBD2 (6 bases). The CDR3 extends over 15 amino acids. The V gene's germline CDR1 is SGDLS and CDR2 YYNGEE. Trimming left V 0 bases short and J 1 base short, with 10 bases between. The CDR3 loop reads CASSVGGTLQETQYF. The CDR3 DNA is TGTGCCAGCAGCGTAGGCGGGACTCTCCAAGAGACCCAGTACTTC.

The chain couples TRBV6-1 to TRBJ1-1; D call uncertain. Trimming shortened V by 1 base and J by 7 bases, and 19 bases separated the two germline ends. This CDR3 contains 16 residues. CDR1 and CDR2 from the germline V gene are MNHNS and SASEGT. This CDR3 reads CASSEGGLLRTNEAFF. In DNA form, the CDR3 reads TGTGCCAGCAGTGAAGGCGGGTTGTTGCGAACTAATGAAGCTTTCTTT.

The chain employs TRBV10-1 and TRBJ2-3, with TRBD1 as a possible D gene (6 bases). This CDR3 spans 17 amino acids. V lost 6 bases and J lost 1, with 20 bases in between. CDR1 and CDR2 (germline): WNHNN, SYGVQD (reference sequence). CDR3 loop: CASSPRQETWGTDTQYF. CDR3 bases: TGCGCCAGCAGCCCACGACAGGAGACGTGGGGCACAGATACGCAGTATTTT.

The V and J genes are TRBV5-1 and TRBJ2-3; TRBD2 agrees at 7 bases. The length of the CDR3 is 17 residues. V was clipped by 0 bases and J by 0 bases; unmatched bases: 7. Germline CDR1 reads SGHRS; CDR2 reads YFSETQ. The CDR3 nucleotides read TGCGCCAGCAGCTTGGCCGGTGGTAGCGGGAGCACAGATACGCAGTATTTT. Translating it yields CASSLAGGSGSTDTQYF.

The chain uses TRBV29-1 and TRBJ1-2; maybe TRBD1 (5 bases). This CDR3 comprises 13 residues. Trimming took off 4 bases at V and 2 bases at J, with 11 bases between the two ends. Germline loops: CDR1 SQVTM, CDR2 ANQGSEA. In DNA, the CDR3 is TGCAGCGTTGGCTCGACAGCAAACTATGGCTACACCTTC. This codes for CSVGSTANYGYTF.

V gene TRBV6-6 combines with J gene TRBJ2-2; the match to TRBD1 covers 9 bases. Germline V lookup: CDR1 MNHNY, CDR2 SVGAGI (reference sequence). V lost 4 bases and J lost 5; bases outside the gene matches: 8. The CDR3 runs 16 residues. The CDR3 DNA is TGTGCCAGCAGTTTACAGGGGGCGCGTACTACCGGGGAGCTGTTTTTT. Protein product: CASSLQGARTTGELFF.

This clone was recorded only once. This chain links TRBV2 with TRBJ1-5, with D tentatively TRBD1 (6 bases). The germline V and J ends were trimmed by 6 bases and 0 bases, with 12 bases remaining between them. The CDR3 has 15 residues. The germline CDR1 and CDR2 sequences are SNHLY and FYNNEI. This CDR3 is CASRRDRHSNQPQHF. The CDR3 region has the DNA TGTGCCAGCAGAAGAGACAGGCATAGCAATCAGCCCCAGCATTTT. The entire variable domain, with the rest obtained from reference TRBV2 and TRBJ1-5, is as follows: EPEVTQTPSHQVTQMGQEVILRCVPISNHLYFYWYRQILGQKVEFLVSFYNNEISEKSEIFDDQFSVERPDGSNFTLKIRSTKLEDSAMYFCASRRDRHSNQPQHFGDGTRLSIL.

This clone was picked up one time. The chain carries TRBV5-6 and TRBJ2-7, with TRBD1 matching 7 bases. V trimming: 6 bases; J trimming: 1 base; junction bases outside the gene matches: 4. This CDR3 is 13 amino acids long. The V gene's germline CDR1 is SGHDT and CDR2 YYEEEE. CDR3: CASIKGASYEQYF. The CDR3 nucleotides read TGTGCCAGCATAAAGGGGGCGTCCTACGAGCAGTACTTC.

The gene calls are TRBV2 and TRBJ1-1, with 7 bases matching TRBD1. The V gene end was trimmed by 7 bases and the J gene end by 4 bases; junction bases not matched to a gene: 9. This CDR3 has 14 amino acids. Germline CDR1 SNHLY, CDR2 FYNNEI. This CDR3 reads CASITGEEVTEAFF. The CDR3 region has the DNA TGTGCCAGCATCACAGGGGAGGAGGTCACTGAAGCTTTCTTT.

The rearrangement links TRBV19 to TRBJ2-1, with TRBD2 matching 7 bases. V lost 7 bases and J lost 10; bases outside the gene matches: 10. In germline, CDR1 is LNHDA, CDR2 SQIVND (reference sequence). There are 13 residues in the CDR3. CDR3 bases: TGTGCCAGTACCCGGGGAGGGGAAAGGGAGCAGTTCTTC. It encodes CASTRGGEREQFF.

This chain uses TRBV5-1 with TRBJ1-2; 8 bases match TRBD1. The V gene end was trimmed by 0 bases and the J gene end by 2 bases; junction bases not matched to a gene: 6. Germline CDR1 and CDR2: SGHRS and YFSETQ. The CDR3 runs to 16 residues. CDR3 sequence: CASSLDRGLRNYGYTF. CDR3 DNA sequence: TGCGCCAGCAGCTTGGACAGGGGGTTAAGAAACTATGGCTACACCTTC.

CDR3 in amino acids: CASSLGLAGGGGKFF. CDR3 DNA: TGTGCCAGCAGCTTGGGACTAGCGGGAGGGGGCGGGAAGTTCTTC. This chain connects TRBV5-4 to TRBJ2-1; 14 nucleotides align to TRBD2. The junction had 7 bases not matched to a gene; V was cut back by 0 bases and J by 14 bases. Germline values: CDR1 SGHNT, CDR2 YYREEE (reference sequence). The CDR3 loop spans 15 amino acids.

The rearrangement uses TRBV9 and TRBJ1-2; 7 bases are a match to TRBD1. This CDR3 contains 13 residues. Germline CDR1 and CDR2: SGDLS and YYNGEE. With 3 bases clipped from V and 7 bases from J, the junction kept 6 bases outside the gene matches. The CDR3 DNA follows: TGTGCCAGCAGCGCTACAGGGGAAGGTGGCTACACCTTC. It encodes CASSATGEGGYTF.

V usage is TRBV11-3 and J usage is TRBJ1-1, with a possible D match to TRBD1 (6 bases). The V end lost 4 bases, the J end lost 1 base, and 10 bases lay between the germline ends. The length of the CDR3 is 14 residues. Looked up from germline, CDR1 is SGHNT and CDR2 is YENEEA. This CDR3 is CASSSGQPNTEAFF. The CDR3 nucleotides are TGTGCCAGCAGCTCCGGACAGCCGAACACTGAAGCTTTCTTT.

The chain has TRBV3-1 (or the pseudogene TRBV3-2) and TRBJ2-1; 11 nucleotides line up with TRBD2. This CDR3 has 19 residues. V shed 0 bases and J 2 bases; nucleotides not matched to a gene: 9. From germline, CDR1 is LGHDT and CDR2 YNNKEL (reference sequence). The CDR3 loop is CASSQDGTSGGLPYNEQFF. In nucleotides, the CDR3 is TGTGCCAGCAGCCAAGACGGGACTAGCGGCGGTTTGCCCTACAATGAGCAGTTCTTC.

V usage is TRBV9 and J usage is TRBJ1-3; a possible D gene is TRBD1 (5 bases). This CDR3 has 12 amino acids. Trimming pared 3 bases from V and 4 bases from J, leaving 5 bases between. Germline V lookup: CDR1 SGDLS, CDR2 YYNGEE. Written as DNA, the CDR3 is TGTGCCAGCAGCGAGGGGGGAAACACCATATATTTT. Its protein is CASSEGGNTIYF.

A single count supports this clone. The J gene is TRBJ1-2, the V gene TRBV19; 8 bases are shared with TRBD1. This CDR3 comprises 12 residues. J was trimmed by 4 bases and V by 10 bases; bases with no gene match: 5. CDR1 LNHDA and CDR2 SQIVND come from the germline V gene (reference sequence). The CDR3 nucleotides are TGTGCCACCAGGCAGGGGGCCTATGGCTACACCTTC. Protein sequence: CATRQGAYGYTF.

The V and J genes are TRBV18 and TRBJ1-5; perhaps TRBD1 as D (5 bases). This CDR3 comprises 16 residues. The V gene's germline CDR1 is KGHSH and CDR2 LQKENI. V lost 4 bases to trimming and J lost 0 bases, with 13 bases between them. CDR3 DNA: TGTGCCAGCTCACTGTCCGGACAAACTAGCAATCAGCCCCAGCATTTT. Amino acids: CASSLSGQTSNQPQHF. The full variable domain, with the rest looked up from reference TRBV18 and TRBJ1-5, is NAGVMQNPRHLVRRRGQEARLRCSPMKGHSHVYWYRQLPEEGLKFMVYLQKENIIDESGMPKERFSAEFPKEGPSILRIQQVVRGDSAAYFCASSLSGQTSNQPQHFGDGTRLSIL.

The chain links TRBV24-1 to TRBJ1-1, with TRBD1 matching 11 bases. The V segment lost 9 bases and the J segment 5 bases; nucleotides outside the gene matches: 7. The CDR3 totals 14 residues. In germline, CDR1 is KGHDR, CDR2 SFDVKD. CDR3 in amino acids: CATLGGTGGTEAFF. The CDR3 DNA follows: TGTGCCACCTTGGGGGGGACAGGGGGGACTGAAGCTTTCTTT.

The chain's CDR3 is CASSLGTTYEQYF. The CDR3 nucleotides are TGTGCCAGCAGCCTCGGGACTACCTACGAGCAGTACTTC. The gene calls are TRBV3-1 (or the pseudogene TRBV3-2) and TRBJ2-7; 7 nucleotides align to TRBD2. The CDR3 runs to 13 residues. The germline gives CDR1 LGHDT, CDR2 YNNKEL (reference sequence). With 4 bases clipped from V and 2 bases from J, the junction kept 2 bases outside the gene matches.

This chain uses TRBV9 with TRBJ2-7; D possibly corresponds to TRBD1 (5 bases). The CDR3 consists of 14 residues. The V gene's germline CDR1 is SGDLS and CDR2 YYNGEE. Between the trimmed V and J ends, which lost 2 bases and 2 bases, there was a span of 11 bases. Here the CDR3 reads CASSVGDRTYEQYF. The CDR3 DNA sequence: TGTGCCAGCAGCGTGGGTGACAGAACCTACGAGCAGTACTTC.

CDR3 region: CASRGTVYGYTF. CDR3 in DNA: TGTGCCAGCAGAGGGACAGTCTATGGCTACACCTTC. V gene TRBV12-3 or TRBV12-4 combines with J gene TRBJ1-2; TRBD1 agrees at 7 bases. The V and J ends lost 6 bases and 4 bases, in that order; junction bases with no gene match: 2. The CDR3 contains 12 residues.

The chain has TRBV3-1 (or the pseudogene TRBV3-2) and TRBJ1-2, with a possible D match to TRBD1 (6 bases). The CDR3 covers 15 residues. V lost 2 bases and J 4 bases, leaving 14 bases between the germline ends. CDR1 and CDR2 from the germline V gene are LGHDT and YNNKEL (reference sequence). CDR3 nucleotide sequence: TGTGCCAGCAGCCAAATGCGGGGGGCGGCCTATGGCTACACCTTC. Its translation: CASSQMRGAAYGYTF.

A note on this clone: Its ends do not fully match the called genes, so a read error is possible. The rearrangement joins TRBV7-2 to TRBJ1-6; TRBD1 might be the D (6 bases). Looked up from germline, CDR1 is SGHTA and CDR2 is FQGNSA. The CDR3 runs 18 residues. The CDR3: CASSPRGSTGSSNSPLHF. CDR3 in DNA: TGTGCCAGCAGCCCCCGAGGCTCCACAGGGTCCTCTAATTCACCCCTCCACTTT.